This T cell receptor beta chain was sequenced for a study of low-dose radiotherapy and immunotherapy resistance in tumors. Study-wide context: Individuals in Cohort 2 had 1 Gy per fraction every two weeks, adding up to 13 Gy over 26 weeks. Intravenous nivolumab 240 mg every two weeks plus ipilimumab 1 mg/kg every six weeks was given to patients. Administration of intravenous cyclophosphamide at 200 mg/m2 took place every two weeks, one day before radiation and immunotherapy.

At least ten counts were recorded for this clonotype. Time point indicated: after trial treatment. Treatment: LDRT plus nivolumab, ipilimumab, low-dose cyclophosphamide and aspirin (RACIN trial). Donors were dosed with nivolumab and ipilimumab; they also received aspirin, low-dose cyclophosphamide and low-dose radiotherapy. The CDR3 has 14 residues. Germline V CDR1 and CDR2: SNHLY, FYNNEI. Trimming shortened V by 8 bases and J by 6 bases, and 17 bases separated the two germline ends. cDNA synthesis used a TRAV/TRBV-specific primer set for both chains. With a V-primer adapter and a constant-region primer, TCRs were amplified for about 19 PCR cycles. TCRdb processed the reads anew with MiXCR; each CDR3 protein has one entry. The sample holds roughly 100,000 distinct CDR3 sequences; around 21% are singletons and the top ten take over 4%.

This specimen consisted of PBMCs, obtained after low-dose radiotherapy plus immunotherapy. J is TRBJ1-5 and V is TRBV2; no firm D call. The sequence was collected from a male donor with prostate cancer. The CDR3 loop is CASGVGETFQPQHF. Here the CDR3 DNA reads TGTGCCAGCGGGGTTGGGGAGACTTTTCAGCCCCAGCATTTT.